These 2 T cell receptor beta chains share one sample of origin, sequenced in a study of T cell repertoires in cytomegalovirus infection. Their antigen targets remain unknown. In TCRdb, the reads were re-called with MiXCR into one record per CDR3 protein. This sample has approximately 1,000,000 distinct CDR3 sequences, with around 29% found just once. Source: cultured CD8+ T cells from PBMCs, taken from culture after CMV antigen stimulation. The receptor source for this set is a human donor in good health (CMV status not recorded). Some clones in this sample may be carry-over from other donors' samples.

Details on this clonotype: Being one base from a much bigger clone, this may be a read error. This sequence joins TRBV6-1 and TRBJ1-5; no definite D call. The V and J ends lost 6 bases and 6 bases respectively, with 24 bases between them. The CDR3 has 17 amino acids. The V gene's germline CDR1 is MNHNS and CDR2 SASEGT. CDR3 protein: CASRPRAWASATQPQHF. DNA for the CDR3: TGTGCCAGCAGGCCCCGGGCATGGGCTTCGGCAACTCAGCCCCAGCATTTT.

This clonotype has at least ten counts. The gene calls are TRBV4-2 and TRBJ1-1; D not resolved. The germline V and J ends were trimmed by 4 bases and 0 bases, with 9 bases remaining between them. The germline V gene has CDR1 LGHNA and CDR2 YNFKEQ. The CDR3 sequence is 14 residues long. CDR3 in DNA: TGTGCCAGCAGCCGGCATAGTATGAACACTGAAGCTTTCTTT. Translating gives CASSRHSMNTEAFF.